Each of the 6 T cell receptor beta chains below was sequenced from the same sample in a study of T cells in localized non-small cell lung cancer (dated by TCRdb to between 2020 and 2021). The method behind the library was the immunoSEQ multiplex PCR assay. In TCRdb, the immuneACCESS table is reduced to in-frame sequences with V and J assigned. These tables do not hold every clone; where another copy was compared, an unresolved V gene accounts for under half, and the others remain unexplained. The sample table contains around 96,000 clones; only one count was recorded for more than 75% of them. Roughly 3.9% of the sample rests with the top ten. The sequencing here drew on PBMCs, taken before any cancer treatment. The receptors derive from a woman aged 35 to 70 with stage II squamous cell lung carcinoma.

V and J are TRBV19 and TRBJ1-2; perhaps TRBD1 as D (5 bases). This CDR3 has 11 amino acids. Germline CDR1 LNHDA, CDR2 SQIVND (reference sequence). V was pared by 5 bases and J by 11 bases, with 12 bases between. Here the CDR3 DNA reads TGTGCCAGTAGTGGGCAAAGGGGATACACCTTC. Amino acids: CASSGQRGYTF.

The chain joins TRBV19 to TRBJ1-5, with 7 bases matching TRBD1. Germline CDR1 reads LNHDA; CDR2 reads SQIVND (reference sequence). CDR3 length: 14 residues. Unmatched junction bases numbered 4, after V lost 2 bases and J lost 6 bases. The CDR3 nucleotides are TGTGCCAGTAGTATAACAGGGGCGGGTCAGCCCCAGCATTTT. Residues: CASSITGAGQPQHF.

The gene calls are TRBV5-1 and TRBJ1-5, with unresolved D. V lost 0 bases and J 1 base, leaving 11 bases between the germline ends. The germline V gene has CDR1 SGHRS and CDR2 YFSETQ. The CDR3 contains 16 residues. The CDR3 is CASSLEAGGSNQPQHF. In DNA form, the CDR3 reads TGCGCCAGCAGCTTGGAGGCAGGAGGGAGCAATCAGCCCCAGCATTTT. Full variable domain (missing parts from reference TRBV5-1 and TRBJ1-5): KAGVTQTPRYLIKTRGQQVTLSCSPISGHRSVSWYQQTPGQGLQFLFEYFSETQRNKGNFPGRFSGRQFSNSRSEMNVSTLELGDSALYLCASSLEAGGSNQPQHFGDGTRLSIL.

V gene TRBV29-1 combines with J gene TRBJ1-3; D is unresolved. The CDR3 is 12 residues long. Germline V gene data show CDR1 as SQVTM and CDR2 as ANQGSEA. The V and J ends lost 3 bases and 3 bases respectively, with 6 bases between them. The CDR3 region is CSVDTGGNTIYF. CDR3 bases: TGCAGCGTTGACACGGGTGGAAACACCATATATTTT.

This chain uses TRBV7-9 with TRBJ2-7; D may correspond to TRBD1 or TRBD2 (5 bases each). The germline V gene encodes CDR1 SEHNR and CDR2 FQNEAQ (reference sequence). The CDR3 sequence is 15 residues long. V was pared by 5 bases and J by 0 bases, with 14 bases between. The CDR3 sequence is CASSQGAGPSYEQYF. CDR3 bases: TGTGCCAGCAGCCAAGGGGCGGGCCCCTCCTACGAGCAGTACTTC.

The rearrangement links TRBV7-8 to TRBJ2-7, with D perhaps matching TRBD2 (5 bases). Germline V gene data show CDR1 as SGHVS and CDR2 as FQNEAQ. Trimming removed 8 bases from V and 1 base from J, with 12 bases in between. This CDR3 contains 13 residues. CDR3 loop: CASRRDSSYEQYF. The CDR3, as DNA: TGTGCCAGCCGACGGGATTCTTCCTACGAGCAGTACTTC.